This is a list of T cell receptor beta chains from one sample in a study of blood T cells in healthy people across ages. One entry per CDR3 protein results from TCRdb running MiXCR on the 5' RACE reads. The data contain some 1.5 million distinct CDR3 sequences, roughly 27% of them singletons. The sequencing input was blood. The origin of the receptors is a woman under 40 in good health. Both conserved end residues are part of each CDR3. The order of the fields is V gene, J gene, D gene, clone size, CDR3 protein, CDR3 DNA. D genes are given only for firm matches. The size entry is marked missing in some rows and otherwise reads once, few, many or a size class.

V gene: TRBV14; J gene: TRBJ2-7; D gene: NA; clone size: many; CDR3 protein: CASSQNSGKYEQYF; CDR3 DNA: TGTGCCAGCAGCCAGAACTCGGGAAAATACGAGCAGTACTTC
V gene: TRBV12-3/TRBV12-4; J gene: TRBJ1-6; D gene: NA; clone size: NA; CDR3 protein: CASSLGPIEYNSPLHF; CDR3 DNA: TGTGCCAGCAGTTTGGGCCCGATAGAATATAATTCACCCCTCCACTTT
V gene: TRBV24-1; J gene: TRBJ2-3; D gene: NA; clone size: NA; CDR3 protein: CATSDGGSPDTQYF; CDR3 DNA: TGTGCCACCAGTGATGGAGGGAGCCCAGATACGCAGTATTTT
V gene: TRBV10-3; J gene: TRBJ1-1; D gene: NA; clone size: NA; CDR3 protein: CAISGTAQGTEAFF; CDR3 DNA: TGTGCCATCAGTGGGACGGCACAGGGCACTGAAGCTTTCTTT
V gene: TRBV28; J gene: TRBJ2-7; D gene: TRBD1; clone size: many; CDR3 protein: CASKRRDRSSYEQYF; CDR3 DNA: TGTGCCAGCAAGCGGCGGGACAGGAGCTCCTACGAGCAGTACTTC
V gene: TRBV7-2; J gene: TRBJ2-7; D gene: TRBD2; clone size: NA; CDR3 protein: CASSLASSGRAGSYEQYF; CDR3 DNA: TGTGCCAGCAGCTTAGCTTCTAGCGGGAGGGCCGGATCCTACGAGCAGTACTTC
V gene: TRBV7-6; J gene: TRBJ2-3; D gene: TRBD2; clone size: NA; CDR3 protein: CASSSLAGGTRTDMQYF; CDR3 DNA: TGTGCCAGCAGCTCGCTAGCGGGGGGGACCCGCACAGATATGCAGTATTTT
V gene: TRBV28; J gene: TRBJ2-5; D gene: TRBD1; clone size: NA; CDR3 protein: CAGSFGTGKTQYF; CDR3 DNA: TGTGCCGGCAGTTTCGGGACAGGGAAGACCCAGTACTTC
V gene: TRBV12-3/TRBV12-4; J gene: TRBJ2-7; D gene: NA; clone size: once; CDR3 protein: CASSSDRGWASGGEQYF; CDR3 DNA: TGTGCCAGCAGTTCGGACAGGGGCTGGGCTAGCGGGGGTGAGCAGTACTTC
V gene: TRBV14; J gene: TRBJ2-5; D gene: NA; clone size: NA; CDR3 protein: CASSQDMRGGGETQYF; CDR3 DNA: TGTGCCAGCAGCCAAGATATGAGGGGGGGCGGCGAGACCCAGTACTTC
V gene: TRBV12-3/TRBV12-4; J gene: TRBJ2-2; D gene: NA; clone size: NA; CDR3 protein: CASSFFTGIRGPANTGELFF; CDR3 DNA: TGTGCCAGCAGTTTTTTCACAGGGATCCGAGGCCCCGCGAACACCGGGGAGCTGTTTTTT
V gene: TRBV6-7; J gene: TRBJ2-7; D gene: NA; clone size: few; CDR3 protein: CASSPRGDIYEQYF; CDR3 DNA: TGTGCCAGCAGCCCCCGGGGGGACATCTACGAGCAGTACTTC
V gene: TRBV6-5; J gene: TRBJ2-3; D gene: TRBD2; clone size: many; CDR3 protein: CASQGLAGLGTDTQYF; CDR3 DNA: TGTGCCAGCCAGGGACTAGCGGGACTGGGGACAGATACGCAGTATTTT
V gene: TRBV27; J gene: TRBJ1-5; D gene: NA; clone size: few; CDR3 protein: CASSLKGYNQPQHF; CDR3 DNA: TGTGCCAGCAGTTTGAAAGGGTATAATCAGCCCCAGCATTTT
V gene: TRBV7-9; J gene: TRBJ2-5; D gene: NA; clone size: NA; CDR3 protein: CASYPDQQETQYF; CDR3 DNA: TGTGCCAGCTACCCGGACCAACAAGAGACCCAGTACTTC
V gene: TRBV10-2; J gene: TRBJ2-7; D gene: NA; clone size: many; CDR3 protein: CASSDPPGLSYEQYF; CDR3 DNA: TGCGCCAGCAGTGATCCTCCGGGACTTAGCTACGAGCAGTACTTC
V gene: TRBV5-1; J gene: TRBJ2-3; D gene: NA; clone size: NA; CDR3 protein: CASSLEAYRGADTQYF; CDR3 DNA: TGCGCCAGCAGCTTGGAGGCGTATCGTGGCGCAGATACGCAGTATTTT
V gene: TRBV12-3/TRBV12-4; J gene: TRBJ1-4; D gene: TRBD1; clone size: NA; CDR3 protein: CASSGLGQGDEKLFF; CDR3 DNA: TGTGCCAGCAGCGGCCTGGGACAGGGGGATGAAAAACTGTTTTTT
V gene: TRBV20-1; J gene: TRBJ2-3; D gene: TRBD1; clone size: NA; CDR3 protein: CSARDRVETTDTQYF; CDR3 DNA: TGCAGTGCTCGGGACAGGGTTGAAACCACAGATACGCAGTATTTT
V gene: TRBV12-3/TRBV12-4; J gene: TRBJ1-6; D gene: NA; clone size: NA; CDR3 protein: CASSRWGSSYNSPLHF; CDR3 DNA: TGTGCCAGTAGCCGGTGGGGGAGCTCCTATAATTCACCCCTCCACTTT
V gene: TRBV5-1; J gene: TRBJ2-3; D gene: NA; clone size: NA; CDR3 protein: CASSSDKGVTDTQYF; CDR3 DNA: TGCGCCAGCAGCTCGGACAAAGGGGTCACAGATACGCAGTATTTT
V gene: TRBV20-1; J gene: TRBJ1-2; D gene: NA; clone size: many; CDR3 protein: CSARPTGYGYTF; CDR3 DNA: TGCAGTGCTAGGCCGACGGGGTATGGCTACACCTTC
V gene: TRBV2; J gene: TRBJ2-5; D gene: NA; clone size: few; CDR3 protein: CATRWAPQETQYF; CDR3 DNA: TGTGCCACTCGATGGGCTCCCCAAGAGACCCAGTACTTC
V gene: TRBV7-2; J gene: TRBJ2-7; D gene: TRBD2; clone size: few; CDR3 protein: CASNRPSGGVYEQYF; CDR3 DNA: TGTGCCAGCAACAGACCCAGCGGGGGGGTCTACGAGCAGTACTTC
V gene: TRBV7-2; J gene: TRBJ2-3; D gene: NA; clone size: few; CDR3 protein: CASSLVTDSLALADTQYF; CDR3 DNA: TGTGCCAGCAGCTTAGTGACGGATAGCCTCGCACTGGCAGATACGCAGTATTTT
V gene: TRBV7-9; J gene: TRBJ2-1; D gene: NA; clone size: NA; CDR3 protein: CASSSTRTSFNEQFF; CDR3 DNA: TGTGCCAGCAGTTCCACCCGGACTTCGTTTAATGAGCAGTTCTTC
V gene: TRBV4-1; J gene: TRBJ2-5; D gene: NA; clone size: many; CDR3 protein: CASSQDRAGTQETQYF; CDR3 DNA: TGCGCCAGCAGCCAAGATCGGGCGGGGACCCAAGAGACCCAGTACTTC
V gene: TRBV10-3; J gene: TRBJ1-1; D gene: NA; clone size: NA; CDR3 protein: CAISIGNEAFF; CDR3 DNA: TGTGCCATCAGTATAGGAAATGAAGCTTTCTTT
V gene: TRBV6-5; J gene: TRBJ2-3; D gene: TRBD2; clone size: NA; CDR3 protein: CASSYSLAGGPGTDTQYF; CDR3 DNA: TGTGCCAGCAGTTACTCCCTAGCGGGGGGGCCCGGCACAGATACGCAGTATTTT
V gene: TRBV18; J gene: TRBJ2-1; D gene: TRBD2; clone size: NA; CDR3 protein: CASSGLAGAFDEQFF; CDR3 DNA: TGTGCCAGCTCAGGACTAGCGGGGGCGTTCGATGAGCAGTTCTTC
V gene: TRBV15; J gene: TRBJ2-7; D gene: NA; clone size: NA; CDR3 protein: CATSEANRVGEQYF; CDR3 DNA: TGTGCCACCAGCGAGGCGAACAGGGTAGGCGAGCAGTACTTC
V gene: TRBV30; J gene: TRBJ1-4; D gene: NA; clone size: NA; CDR3 protein: CACDSAVGEKLFF; CDR3 DNA: TGTGCCTGCGATTCCGCGGTCGGTGAAAAACTGTTTTTT
V gene: TRBV9; J gene: TRBJ1-2; D gene: NA; clone size: NA; CDR3 protein: CASSVWGRGYTF; CDR3 DNA: TGTGCCAGCAGCGTATGGGGGCGCGGCTACACCTTC
V gene: TRBV7-9; J gene: TRBJ2-4; D gene: NA; clone size: NA; CDR3 protein: CASRAIEESLAKNSQYF; CDR3 DNA: TGTGCCAGCAGGGCAATAGAGGAATCACTAGCCAAAAACAGTCAGTACTTC
V gene: TRBV28; J gene: TRBJ1-2; D gene: TRBD1; clone size: NA; CDR3 protein: CASSLGTGNKGYTF; CDR3 DNA: TGTGCCAGCAGTTTGGGGACAGGGAATAAGGGCTACACCTTC
V gene: TRBV7-2; J gene: TRBJ2-1; D gene: TRBD2; clone size: NA; CDR3 protein: CASSGTSGRDSKQFF; CDR3 DNA: TGTGCCAGCAGCGGGACTAGCGGGAGAGATAGTAAGCAGTTCTTC
V gene: TRBV5-1; J gene: TRBJ2-7; D gene: TRBD2; clone size: few; CDR3 protein: CASSLSPAGESYEQYF; CDR3 DNA: TGCGCCAGCAGCTTATCACCAGCGGGGGAATCCTACGAGCAGTACTTC
V gene: TRBV19; J gene: TRBJ1-5; D gene: NA; clone size: NA; CDR3 protein: CASSIGRGNSNQPQHF; CDR3 DNA: TGTGCCAGTAGTATTGGGAGGGGCAATAGCAATCAGCCCCAGCATTTT
V gene: TRBV6-1; J gene: TRBJ2-7; D gene: NA; clone size: few; CDR3 protein: CAASRQGPYEQYF; CDR3 DNA: TGTGCCGCCTCCCGGCAGGGGCCCTACGAGCAGTACTTC
V gene: TRBV6-6; J gene: TRBJ2-1; D gene: TRBD1; clone size: few; CDR3 protein: CASSYGTGTGNEQFF; CDR3 DNA: TGTGCCAGCAGTTACGGGACAGGGACGGGGAATGAGCAGTTCTTC
V gene: TRBV2; J gene: TRBJ1-1; D gene: NA; clone size: NA; CDR3 protein: CASNGINTEAFF; CDR3 DNA: TGTGCCAGCAACGGAATTAACACTGAAGCTTTCTTT
V gene: TRBV3-1; J gene: TRBJ2-5; D gene: TRBD1; clone size: NA; CDR3 protein: CASSRQGVGTQYF; CDR3 DNA: TGTGCCAGCAGCCGTCAGGGGGTGGGGACCCAGTACTTC
V gene: TRBV20-1; J gene: TRBJ2-4; D gene: NA; clone size: many; CDR3 protein: CSAKRKNIQYF; CDR3 DNA: TGCAGCGCGAAGCGAAAAAACATTCAGTACTTC
V gene: TRBV20-1; J gene: TRBJ2-1; D gene: TRBD2; clone size: NA; CDR3 protein: CSARPGGQPREQVF; CDR3 DNA: TGCAGTGCTAGGCCGGGAGGACAACCTAGGGAGCAGGTCTTC
V gene: TRBV5-4; J gene: TRBJ2-1; D gene: NA; clone size: NA; CDR3 protein: CASSFSGADYNEQFF; CDR3 DNA: TGTGCCAGCAGCTTCTCGGGAGCTGACTACAATGAGCAGTTCTTC
V gene: TRBV7-7; J gene: TRBJ2-5; D gene: TRBD2; clone size: NA; CDR3 protein: CASSRWTSGVRETQYF; CDR3 DNA: TGTGCCAGCAGCCGCTGGACTAGCGGGGTTCGAGAGACCCAGTACTTC
V gene: TRBV20-1; J gene: TRBJ1-3; D gene: TRBD1; clone size: NA; CDR3 protein: CSARLASGGSGNTIYF; CDR3 DNA: TGCAGTGCTAGGCTAGCCTCAGGGGGATCAGGAAACACCATATATTTT
V gene: TRBV18; J gene: TRBJ2-5; D gene: NA; clone size: NA; CDR3 protein: CASSVEGMGREQYF; CDR3 DNA: TGTGCCAGCTCTGTAGAGGGAATGGGTCGGGAGCAGTACTTC
V gene: TRBV19; J gene: TRBJ2-4; D gene: NA; clone size: NA; CDR3 protein: CASSIVRTAAKNIQYF; CDR3 DNA: TGTGCCAGTAGTATCGTTAGGACGGCGGCCAAAAACATTCAGTACTTC
V gene: TRBV4-1; J gene: TRBJ1-2; D gene: TRBD1; clone size: few; CDR3 protein: CASSQDRTGIGYTF; CDR3 DNA: TGCGCCAGCAGCCAAGACAGGACAGGGATCGGCTACACCTTC
V gene: TRBV7-9; J gene: TRBJ1-2; D gene: TRBD1; clone size: once; CDR3 protein: CASRTGTGGNGYGYTF; CDR3 DNA: TGTGCCAGCAGGACCGGGACAGGGGGAAACGGCTATGGCTACACCTTC
V gene: TRBV5-1; J gene: TRBJ2-1; D gene: TRBD2; clone size: few; CDR3 protein: CASSLEGGLAGFNEQFF; CDR3 DNA: TGCGCCAGCAGCTTGGAAGGTGGACTAGCGGGGTTTAATGAGCAGTTCTTC